The 14 T cell receptor beta chains below were found in one sample sequenced in a study of T cell responses to AZD1222 COVID-19 vaccine. Only in-frame clones appear in the TCRdb table, and some are missing; sequencing was by immunoSEQ multiplex PCR. The sample includes tens of thousands of clones, 80% to 90% of them seen just once. This sample comprised peripheral blood, obtained on day 0 of AZD1222 vaccination. The receptor source for this set is an adult in good health.

The chain couples TRBV12-3 or TRBV12-4 to TRBJ1-2; the D is unclear. Trimming cost V 6 bases and J 1 base, with 9 bases left between them. This CDR3 has 13 residues. The CDR3 here is CASRGQSNYGYTF. As DNA, the CDR3 is TGTGCCAGCAGGGGTCAGAGTAACTATGGCTACACCTTC.

CDR3 residues: CASSQALSGYGYTF. The DNA for the CDR3 is TGCGCCAGCAGCCAAGCTCTGAGTGGCTATGGCTACACCTTC. The rearrangement links TRBV4-1 to TRBJ1-2; D is undetermined. The germline gives CDR1 MGHRA, CDR2 YSYEKL. The CDR3 runs to 14 residues. The V gene lost 1 base and the J gene lost 4 bases, with 10 bases spanning the gap.

This clone has only one observation. V usage is TRBV29-1 and J usage is TRBJ1-1; D gene uncertain. Germline V lookup: CDR1 SQVTM, CDR2 ANQGSEA. The length of the CDR3 is 12 residues. Between the trimmed V and J ends, which lost 3 bases and 3 bases, there was a span of 8 bases. The CDR3 here is CSVDHGYTEAFF. The CDR3, as DNA: TGCAGCGTTGACCATGGGTACACTGAAGCTTTCTTT.

This chain links TRBV6-4 with TRBJ2-7; D not resolved. CDR1 is MRHNA, CDR2 SNTAGT, per germline. The V end lost 0 bases, the J end lost 0 bases, and 12 bases lay between the germline ends. The CDR3 loop spans 16 amino acids. CDR3: CASSDSVSQSSYEQYF. The CDR3 region has the DNA TGTGCCAGCAGTGACTCGGTCAGCCAAAGCTCCTACGAGCAGTACTTC.

This clone was detected only once. The chain employs TRBV19 and TRBJ2-1; possibly TRBD1 or TRBD2 for D (5 bases each). This CDR3 is 14 amino acids long. V was trimmed by 4 bases and J by 6 bases, leaving 13 bases between them. The germline V gene encodes CDR1 LNHDA and CDR2 SQIVND (reference sequence). The CDR3 nucleotides read TGTGCCAGTAGTAAGACCGGGACCTCCAATGAGCAGTTCTTC. Its translation: CASSKTGTSNEQFF.

Written as DNA, the CDR3 is TGTGCCAGTAGCGGGACCTGGCACGGTAATGAGCAGTTCTTC. It yields the protein CASSGTWHGNEQFF. V and J are TRBV5-8 and TRBJ2-1; 8 nucleotides line up with TRBD2. This CDR3 has 14 residues. The germline V gene has CDR1 SGHTS and CDR2 YDEGEE. V lost 8 bases, J lost 7 bases, and 11 bases stayed unmatched.

V usage is TRBV19 and J usage is TRBJ2-3, with a weak D call TRBD2 (5 bases). The length of the CDR3 is 12 residues. Germline CDR1 and CDR2: LNHDA and SQIVND (reference sequence). Deletions cut 8 bases from V and 5 bases from J, with 11 bases between. CDR3 loop: CASAGLLDTQYF. In DNA, the CDR3 is TGTGCCAGTGCCGGACTCCTAGATACGCAGTATTTT.

The chain carries TRBV19 and TRBJ2-7; the match to TRBD1 covers 12 bases. Germline V gene lookup returns CDR1 LNHDA and CDR2 SQIVND (reference sequence). The ends lost 6 bases at V and 6 bases at J; junction bases unmatched: 3. The CDR3 has 13 residues. The CDR3 DNA sequence: TGTGCCAGTAGGGGGACAGGGGGCTCCGAGCAGTACTTC. It yields the protein CASRGTGGSEQYF.

V gene TRBV18 combines with J gene TRBJ2-7; 9 positions match TRBD2. CDR1 and CDR2 (germline): KGHSH, LQKENI. The CDR3 has 17 residues. V gave up 2 bases and J gave up 0 bases; unmatched junction bases: 8. In nucleotides, the CDR3 is TGTGCCAGCTCACCAGATCCAGCGGGAGGACTCTCCTACGAGCAGTACTTC. Amino acids: CASSPDPAGGLSYEQYF.

The chain is built from TRBV6-5 and TRBJ2-7; tentatively, D is TRBD1 (6 bases). The CDR3 contains 13 residues. V was clipped by 1 base and J by 3 bases, with 7 bases between them. Looked up from germline, CDR1 is MNHEY and CDR2 is SVGAGI. The CDR3 sequence: CASSYFRGYEQYF. As DNA, the CDR3 is TGTGCCAGCAGTTACTTCAGGGGCTACGAGCAGTACTTC.

The V gene is TRBV7-9, the J gene TRBJ1-4, with D uncertain. The CDR3 extends over 15 amino acids. Deletions cut 0 bases from V and 8 bases from J, with 13 bases between. CDR1 and CDR2 from the germline V gene are SEHNR and FQNEAQ (reference sequence). The CDR3 loop reads CASSLALRTGEKLFF. The CDR3 region has the DNA TGTGCCAGCAGCTTAGCCCTAAGGACGGGCGAAAAACTGTTTTTT.

The rearrangement links TRBV29-1 to TRBJ1-1; TRBD1 might be the D (5 bases). Germline CDR1 reads SQVTM; CDR2 reads ANQGSEA. This CDR3 spans 12 amino acids. The V gene lost 5 bases and the J gene lost 4 bases, with 11 bases spanning the gap. CDR3: CSVRGAATEAFF. CDR3 sequence (DNA): TGCAGCGTTCGTGGGGCAGCCACTGAAGCTTTCTTT.

This clone was detected once. The chain combines TRBV19 with TRBJ2-5; D call uncertain. V lost 3 bases and J lost 5, with 13 bases in between. CDR3 length: 14 amino acids. The germline V gene has CDR1 LNHDA and CDR2 SQIVND (reference sequence). The CDR3 sequence: CASSMTLLWETQYF. CDR3 bases: TGTGCCAGTAGTATGACCCTGCTGTGGGAGACCCAGTACTTC. Complete variable domain (other parts from reference TRBV19 and TRBJ2-5): DGGITQSPKYLFRKEGQNVTLSCEQNLNHDAMYWYRQDPGQGLRLIYYSQIVNDFQKGDIAEGYSVSREKKESFPLTVTSAQKNPTAFYLCASSMTLLWETQYFGPGTRLLVL.

This clone was seen just once. The chain recombines TRBV24-1 with TRBJ2-3; 7 bases align to TRBD1. The CDR3 has 16 amino acids. Germline lookup yields CDR1 KGHDR and CDR2 SFDVKD. V gave up 10 bases and J gave up 0 bases; unmatched junction bases: 12. The CDR3 nucleotides are TGTGCCACGAGACCAAGGACAGGCCATAGCACAGATACGCAGTATTTT. Encoded protein: CATRPRTGHSTDTQYF.